Listed below are T cell receptor beta chains from one sample, sequenced in a study of T cell responses to AZD1222 COVID-19 vaccine. Assay: immunoSEQ multiplex PCR; the TCRdb copy retains only in-frame clones and omits some. The sample consists of approximately 70,000 clones, approximately 80% of them appearing once. Here the sequenced sample was peripheral blood, taken on day 0 of AZD1222 vaccination. These receptors came from an adult in good health. The CDR3 runs from the conserved cysteine through the conserved F or W. A D gene is named only where the DNA matches it firmly. For some rows the clone size is stated as once, few or many, or as a class when expanded; others skip it.

CDR3: CASRRFGGADTQYF; DNA: TGTGCCAGCAGGCGTTTCGGGGGGGCGGATACGCAGTATTTT; size: once; J: TRBJ2-3; D: TRBD2; V: TRBV6-6
CDR3: CASSHGGGTGETQYF; DNA: TGTGCCAGCAGCCATGGCGGGGGGACGGGGGAGACCCAGTACTTC; size: few; J: TRBJ2-5; D: TRBD2; V: TRBV7-9
CDR3: CASSDSQGYEQYF; DNA: TGTGCCAGCAGTGATAGCCAGGGCTACGAGCAGTACTTC; size: .; J: TRBJ2-7; D: .; V: TRBV6-1
CDR3: CASSSPDGNYGYTF; DNA: TGTGCCAGCAGCTCGCCGGACGGGAACTATGGCTACACCTTC; size: .; J: TRBJ1-2; D: .; V: TRBV7-9
CDR3: CSAPDGEKLFF; DNA: TGCAGTGCACCGGACGGTGAAAAACTGTTTTTT; size: .; J: TRBJ1-4; D: .; V: TRBV20-1
CDR3: CASSPPTSRASYEQYF; DNA: TGTGCCAGCAGCCCTCCTACTAGCCGGGCCTCCTACGAGCAGTACTTC; size: .; J: TRBJ2-7; D: .; V: TRBV6-2/TRBV6-3
CDR3: CASSPTGGWNTEAFF; DNA: TGTGCCAGCAGTCCCACGGGGGGCTGGAACACTGAAGCTTTCTTT; size: .; J: TRBJ1-1; D: .; V: TRBV6-5
CDR3: CASSVASAASPLHF; DNA: TGTGCCAGCAGCGTAGCTTCGGCTGCTTCACCCCTCCACTTT; size: .; J: TRBJ1-6; D: .; V: TRBV9
CDR3: CASSTQRGSHTDTQYF; DNA: TGTGCCAGCAGCACTCAGCGGGGGAGCCACACAGATACGCAGTATTTT; size: few; J: TRBJ2-3; D: TRBD2; V: TRBV9
CDR3: CASSREGTLEQYF; DNA: TGCGCCAGCAGCCGAGAGGGTACTCTCGAGCAGTACTTC; size: .; J: TRBJ2-7; D: .; V: TRBV5-1
CDR3: CASSLDSNYGYTF; DNA: TGTGCCAGCAGCTTAGACAGCAACTATGGCTACACCTTC; size: .; J: TRBJ1-2; D: .; V: TRBV7-2
CDR3: CASSSGTGDYNEQFF; DNA: TGTGCCAGCAGTTCCGGGACAGGGGACTACAATGAGCAGTTCTTC; size: .; J: TRBJ2-1; D: TRBD1; V: TRBV6-2/TRBV6-3
CDR3: CASSLSSRSGANVLTF; DNA: TGTGCCAGCAGCCTCTCCAGTAGATCTGGGGCCAACGTCCTGACTTTC; size: .; J: TRBJ2-6; D: .; V: TRBV11-1
CDR3: CASSPGTGGATNEKLFF; DNA: TGTGCCAGTAGCCCTGGGACAGGCGGTGCAACTAATGAAAAACTGTTTTTT; size: .; J: TRBJ1-4; D: TRBD1; V: TRBV19
CDR3: CSVEGTSNTDTQYF; DNA: TGCAGCGTTGAAGGGACTTCCAACACAGATACGCAGTATTTT; size: once; J: TRBJ2-3; D: .; V: TRBV29-1
CDR3: CASSLEGTSTDTQYF; DNA: TGTGCCAGCAGTCTGGAGGGGACTAGCACAGATACGCAGTATTTT; size: .; J: TRBJ2-3; D: .; V: TRBV6-5
CDR3: CASSLRGVQETQYF; DNA: TGTGCCAGCAGCTTAAGGGGAGTCCAAGAGACCCAGTACTTC; size: once; J: TRBJ2-5; D: .; V: TRBV7-9
CDR3: CAISELRSTYEQYF; DNA: TGTGCCATCAGTGAGTTGAGAAGCACCTACGAGCAGTACTTC; size: .; J: TRBJ2-7; D: .; V: TRBV10-3
CDR3: CASSRLAGFSDTQYF; DNA: TGTGCCAGCAGCCGACTAGCGGGGTTCTCAGATACGCAGTATTTT; size: .; J: TRBJ2-3; D: TRBD2; V: TRBV7-3
CDR3: CASSTDLGNTEAFF; DNA: TGTGCCAGCAGCACTGACCTGGGGAACACTGAAGCTTTCTTT; size: .; J: TRBJ1-1; D: .; V: TRBV5-5
CDR3: CASSLYGGPTGELFF; DNA: TGTGCCAGCAGCTTATACGGGGGCCCCACCGGGGAGCTGTTTTTT; size: .; J: TRBJ2-2; D: .; V: TRBV7-6
CDR3: CASSLDYTDTQYF; DNA: TGTGCCAGCAGCTTAGACTACACAGATACGCAGTATTTT; size: once; J: TRBJ2-3; D: .; V: TRBV7-3
CDR3: CSVEQGLNTGELFF; DNA: TGCAGCGTTGAACAGGGCTTGAACACCGGGGAGCTGTTTTTT; size: .; J: TRBJ2-2; D: .; V: TRBV29-1
CDR3: CASSFWGGGSYEQYF; DNA: TGCGCCAGCAGCTTTTGGGGGGGAGGCTCCTACGAGCAGTACTTC; size: .; J: TRBJ2-7; D: TRBD2; V: TRBV5-1
CDR3: CAISVSSTDTQYF; DNA: TGTGCCATCAGTGTGAGCAGCACAGATACGCAGTATTTT; size: .; J: TRBJ2-3; D: .; V: TRBV10-3
CDR3: CASSPLGQGPYNEQFF; DNA: TGTGCCAGCAGCCCCCTCGGACAGGGGCCCTACAATGAGCAGTTCTTC; size: few; J: TRBJ2-1; D: TRBD1; V: TRBV7-2
CDR3: CASSSGRGGYNEQFF; DNA: TGTGCCAGCAGCTCCGGTCGGGGGGGATACAATGAGCAGTTCTTC; size: .; J: TRBJ2-1; D: TRBD2; V: TRBV7-6
CDR3: CASAKARIIDEQYF; DNA: TGTGCCAGCGCAAAGGCCCGAATAATCGACGAGCAGTACTTC; size: .; J: TRBJ2-7; D: .; V: TRBV5-5
CDR3: CASSQDLPGTGNTIYF; DNA: TGTGCCAGCAGCCAAGATCTTCCAGGGACTGGAAACACCATATATTTT; size: .; J: TRBJ1-3; D: .; V: TRBV3-1/TRBV3-2
CDR3: CASSFLGSYEQYF; DNA: TGTGCCAGCAGCTTCCTGGGCAGCTACGAGCAGTACTTC; size: few; J: TRBJ2-7; D: .; V: TRBV11-2
CDR3: CASSQDIGKYEQYF; DNA: TGCGCCAGCAGCCAAGATATCGGTAAATACGAGCAGTACTTC; size: few; J: TRBJ2-7; D: .; V: TRBV4-1
CDR3: CASSVDPRHNYYGYTF; DNA: TGTGCCAGCAGCGTAGACCCGCGGCATAATTACTATGGCTACACCTTC; size: .; J: TRBJ1-2; D: .; V: TRBV9
CDR3: CASSWDRTEQYF; DNA: TGCGCCAGCAGCTGGGACAGAACCGAGCAGTACTTC; size: .; J: TRBJ2-7; D: TRBD1; V: TRBV5-1
CDR3: CASSQLGAWKVSGNTIYF; DNA: TGTGCCAGCAGCCAACTCGGGGCGTGGAAGGTCTCTGGAAACACCATATATTTT; size: .; J: TRBJ1-3; D: .; V: TRBV7-9
CDR3: CASSLVTEPNYGYTF; DNA: TGTGCCAGCAGCTTAGTTACAGAACCTAACTATGGCTACACCTTC; size: .; J: TRBJ1-2; D: .; V: TRBV7-8